The source of this T cell receptor beta chain is a study of quantifying T cell responses using KT2 cells. In the study overall: Reverse transcription used primers in the TCR alpha and beta constant regions. Estimated efficiency of the T4 ligation step was above 8.5% under optimum conditions.

Whole-study results and caveats: Input KT2 cell number predicted KT2 alpha and beta sequence counts linearly over several orders of magnitude.

Details on this clonotype: Antigen unknown.

KT2, a clone with a known TCR, was spiked into unfractionated PBMC. An oligo carrying a UMI was ligated to the cDNA 3' end. An equimolar mix of RC1.1 and RC1.2 primed the beta chain across TRBC1 and TRBC2. TCRdb re-called the UMI-ligation and nested PCR reads through MiXCR, storing one row per CDR3 protein. The repertoire holds around 56,000 distinct CDR3 sequences, around 12% seen once, with roughly 10% in the top ten. Sequencing input: PBMCs spiked with cells of the T cell clone KT2. This receptor was obtained from a human donor.

Here the CDR3 DNA reads TGTGCCAGCACCAACGTGTACGGGGATACGCAGTATTTT. Translating gives CASTNVYGDTQYF. V usage is TRBV11-1 and J usage is TRBJ2-3; D gene ambiguous. The V gene's germline CDR1 is SGHAT and CDR2 FQDESV (reference sequence). V lost 7 bases, J lost 6 bases, and 14 bases lay in between. This CDR3 is built from 13 residues.